This TCR beta chain was sequenced during a study of molecular identifiers for immune sequencing clone quantification. General study results and limits: Among effectors, clones above 20 RNA copies held over 97% of molecules; among naive cells, under 1%.

Notes on this clonotype: Its specificity is not known. This may come from a read error, since a much larger clone is one base off.

For bulk TCR libraries, previously described methods and listed TCR primers were used. TCRdb used MiXCR to reprocess the PCR reads, holding one entry per CDR3 protein. This table holds 460,000 or so distinct CDR3 sequences, about 22% found once. Sorted cells numbering 20,000 to 1,000,000, with 10%, 30% or 50% RNA, yielded the naive CD8 libraries. The authors sorted naive CD8 T cells as CD8+CD4-CCR7+CD45RA+. Germline V gene data show CDR1 as SEHNR and CDR2 as FQNEAQ (reference sequence). This CDR3 is 15 amino acids long. The TCR sequence derives from a human donor in good health. Some libraries in this study had Jurkat cell RNA spiked in. Material for sequencing was naive CD8+ T cells from blood, with Jurkat cell RNA spiked in. The subset denotes: FACS-sorted CD8+CD4-CCR7+CD45RA+ naive T cells. The rearrangement links TRBV7-9 to TRBJ2-7; 10 bases match TRBD2. The CDR3: CAGSPIAGGTGEQYF. CDR3 coding DNA: TGTGCCGGCAGCCCTATAGCGGGAGGCACTGGCGAGCAGTACTTC.